This record concerns one T cell receptor (beta chain) sequence. Its antigen is unknown. The CDR3 spans 13 residues. The V end lost 3 bases, the J end lost 2 bases, and 6 bases lay between the germline ends. The time point here: blood from clinic visit 5 months post-surgery; TSC patient then seizure free. The sample comes from a study of brain T cells in children with intractable seizures. Study-wide findings and caveats: Only CDR3 sequence similarity suggested viral specificity, without known HCMV serostatus.

Here immunoSEQ multiplex PCR was the method, and the copy in TCRdb shows in-frame clones only, minus some. The sample includes a few hundred thousand clones, about 94% of them seen just once. The material sequenced was peripheral blood, taken 4 to 5 months after surgery. The TCR was taken from a boy in the first two years of life with tuberous sclerosis and intractable seizures. This sequence joins TRBV12-3 or TRBV12-4 and TRBJ2-3; possibly TRBD2 for D (5 bases). In DNA, the CDR3 is TGTGCCAGCAGTTTGAGGGTCACAGATACGCAGTATTTT. Amino acids: CASSLRVTDTQYF.